Sequencing of this T cell receptor beta chain was carried out in a study of T cell repertoires in cytomegalovirus infection. Across the study: Matching HLA type, along with CMV infection, was indicated by public TCR beta signatures.

This clonotype was seen ten or more times. Its specificity is not known. The CDR3 consists of 17 residues. Trimming removed 0 bases at V and 0 bases at J, with 12 bases between. The germline gives CDR1 MGHRA, CDR2 YSYEKL. Findings and caveats of the study: Ex vivo, HLA-C-restricted CMV-specific TCR beta clonotypes prevailed over the rest of the response. Identification of carriers of CMV plus the relevant HLA was achieved through cumulative public TCR beta family frequency.

TCRdb itself ran the reads through MiXCR, one entry per CDR3 protein. The sample includes 600,000 to 800,000 distinct CDR3 sequences, 20% to 25% of them seen just once. J is TRBJ2-1 and V is TRBV4-1; no reliable D call. The sequencing input was CD8+ T cells from PBMCs. The sequence was collected from a human donor in good health (CMV status not recorded). Some clones in this sample may be carry-over from other donors' samples. The chain's CDR3 is CASSQDGVVGSYNEQFF. In nucleotides, the CDR3 is TGCGCCAGCAGCCAAGATGGGGTTGTGGGCTCCTACAATGAGCAGTTCTTC.